The 8 T cell receptor beta chains listed next were all sequenced from one sample in a study of blood T cell repertoires in COVID-19 (dated by TCRdb to about 2020). The method behind the library was the immunoSEQ multiplex PCR assay. Here the immuneACCESS table is served through TCRdb, limited to in-frame sequences with V and J called. Missing clones are a known gap in these copies; in checked studies unresolved V genes cover under half, and the rest lacks a known reason. This sample holds some 120,000 clones; roughly nine tenths were observed only once. The top ten clones comprise 3.5% to 5% of the sample. Sequencing was done on a sample of peripheral blood. These receptors all come from a man between 60 and 75 years old with COVID-19, enrolled during active disease.

This clone was seen a single time. The chain recombines TRBV6-2 or TRBV6-3 with TRBJ2-7; no reliable D call. CDR1 and CDR2 (germline): MNHEY, SVGEGT. Trimming pared 2 bases from V and 0 bases from J, leaving 14 bases between. The CDR3 is 16 residues long. CDR3 residues: CASSYAFQRPSYEQYF. The CDR3 DNA follows: TGTGCCAGCAGTTACGCCTTCCAGCGACCCTCCTACGAGCAGTACTTC.

This chain joins TRBV11-3 and TRBJ1-1, with 9 bases aligning to TRBD1. The germline V gene has CDR1 SGHNT and CDR2 YENEEA. V lost 6 bases, J lost 3 bases, and 8 bases stayed unmatched. The length of the CDR3 is 15 residues. CDR3 coding DNA: TGTGCCAGCAGTTTACAGGGGGCCGGGTACACTGAAGCTTTCTTT. This sequence encodes CASSLQGAGYTEAFF.

The V and J genes are TRBV7-3 and TRBJ2-1; 7 nucleotides agree with TRBD1. The CDR3 is 15 residues long. J lost 3 bases, V lost 3 bases, and 5 bases had no gene match. In germline, CDR1 is SGHTA, CDR2 FQGTGA. This chain's CDR3 is CASSLGRGSYNEQFF. The DNA for the CDR3 is TGTGCCAGCAGCTTGGGCAGGGGGAGCTACAATGAGCAGTTCTTC.

The chain joins TRBV21-1 to TRBJ1-5. TRBV21-1 is reported as a pseudogene. The CDR3 is 10 amino acids. CDR3 DNA: TGTGCCAGCGGAGACCAGCCCCAGCATTTT. Translation gives CASGDQPQHF.

The rearrangement uses TRBV2 and TRBJ2-1; 13 bases map to TRBD2. Germline CDR1 and CDR2: SNHLY and FYNNEI. V lost 7 bases and J lost 5; bases outside the gene matches: 2. The CDR3 is made up of 14 amino acids. As DNA, the CDR3 is TGTGCCAGCACTGGACTAGCGGGAGACAATGAGCAGTTCTTC. This sequence encodes CASTGLAGDNEQFF. The variable domain in full, completed from reference TRBV2 and TRBJ2-1, reads EPEVTQTPSHQVTQMGQEVILRCVPISNHLYFYWYRQILGQKVEFLVSFYNNEISEKSEIFDDQFSVERPDGSNFTLKIRSTKLEDSAMYFCASTGLAGDNEQFFGPGTRLTVL.

J is TRBJ1-6 and V is TRBV30; 8 positions agree with TRBD1. This CDR3 comprises 15 residues. Germline V gene sequence: CDR1 GTSNPN, CDR2 SVGIG (reference sequence). Losses at the gene ends were 1 base for V and 5 bases for J; bases not matched to a gene: 4. The CDR3 DNA sequence: TGTGCCTGGAGTGGGCAGGGGGCTAATAATTCACCCCTCCACTTT. This encodes CAWSGQGANNSPLHF.

In this sample, this clone turned up once. The chain combines TRBV24-1 with TRBJ2-3, with D possibly being TRBD1 (5 bases). The germline V gene has CDR1 KGHDR and CDR2 SFDVKD. This CDR3 comprises 16 residues. V shed 0 bases and J shed 4 bases, with 13 bases lying between them. The CDR3, as DNA: TGTGCCACCAGTGATTTGCGGCAGGGTCAGGCAGATACGCAGTATTTT. It specifies CATSDLRQGQADTQYF.

The chain recombines TRBV12-3 or TRBV12-4 with TRBJ2-5; unclear D gene. The CDR3 length is 13 residues. Trimming took 3 bases from V and 0 from J, leaving 5 bases between them. CDR3 in amino acids: CASSFSHQETQYF. CDR3 nucleotide sequence: TGTGCCAGCAGTTTCAGTCACCAAGAGACCCAGTACTTC.